These T cell receptor beta chains were read from a single sample in a study of control samples from healthy donors and cancer patients. Repertoires were generated with immunoSEQ multiplex PCR, while TCRdb's copy carries only in-frame clones and drops some. This sample yields under 85,000 clones, of which 90% to 95% are seen a single time; 1.3% belongs to the top ten. The sequenced sample consisted of PBMCs. These receptors were obtained from a woman aged 40 to 55 with lung cancer. The CDR3 runs from the conserved cysteine through the conserved F or W. Fields, in order: clone size, V gene, J gene, D gene, CDR3 protein, CDR3 DNA. D genes are given only for firm matches. Clone size is given for some rows only: seen once, a few or many times, or a class if the clone is expanded.

-,TRBV19,TRBJ1-4,-,CASSHRGGEKLFF,TGTGCCAGTAGTCACCGAGGGGGTGAAAAACTGTTTTTT
-,TRBV10-2,TRBJ1-2,-,CASSAYKVTDYGYTF,TGCGCCAGCAGTGCCTATAAAGTAACAGACTATGGCTACACCTTC
-,TRBV6-1,TRBJ2-7,-,CASSEFFTGITYEQYF,TGTGCCAGCAGTGAATTCTTTACAGGCATAACCTACGAGCAGTACTTC
-,TRBV19,TRBJ2-5,-,CASRGGETQYF,TGTGCCAGTAGAGGCGGAGAGACCCAGTACTTC
once,TRBV16,TRBJ1-1,-,CASSHRENTEAFF,TGTGCCAGCAGCCATAGGGAAAACACTGAAGCTTTCTTT
-,TRBV7-6,TRBJ1-5,TRBD1,CASSVGTGGNQPQHF,TGTGCCAGCAGCGTAGGGACAGGGGGAAATCAGCCCCAGCATTTT
-,TRBV27,TRBJ2-7,-,CASSLSKAGAREQYF,TGTGCCAGCAGTTTATCGAAGGCAGGGGCGAGGGAGCAGTACTTC
-,TRBV5-1,TRBJ2-3,-,CASSLGAGSTDTQYF,TGCGCCAGCAGCTTGGGTGCAGGTAGCACAGATACGCAGTATTTT
-,TRBV6-5,TRBJ1-1,TRBD1,CASGDSVSAFF,TGTGCCAGCGGGGACAGTGTTTCAGCTTTCTTT
-,TRBV10-2,TRBJ1-1,-,CASSGGTNTEAFF,TGCGCCAGCAGCGGAGGGACTAACACTGAAGCTTTCTTT
-,TRBV24-1,TRBJ2-1,-,CATGFRGPSYNEQFF,TGTGCCACCGGTTTCCGGGGACCCTCCTACAATGAGCAGTTCTTC
-,TRBV7-9,TRBJ2-7,-,CASNQGPEQYF,TGTGCCAGCAACCAGGGTCCCGAGCAGTACTTC
-,TRBV11-3,TRBJ2-3,-,CASSGWFWGTSTDTQYF,TGTGCCAGCAGCGGTTGGTTCTGGGGGACTAGCACAGATACGCAGTATTTT
-,TRBV5-4,TRBJ2-5,TRBD2,CASSSRGGETQYF,TGTGCCAGCAGCTCCCGGGGGGGAGAGACCCAGTACTTC
-,TRBV7-9,TRBJ1-4,-,CASSPTLPSEKLFF,TGTGCCAGCAGCCCCACCCTCCCTAGTGAAAAACTGTTTTTT
-,TRBV15,TRBJ2-7,-,CATSLVTGLSYEQYF,TGTGCCACCAGCTTGGTTACGGGCCTTTCCTACGAGCAGTACTTC
-,TRBV7-9,TRBJ2-3,-,CAYKVTDTQYF,TGTGCCTACAAGGTCACAGATACGCAGTATTTT
-,TRBV11-2,TRBJ1-1,-,CASSPGNTEAFF,TGTGCCAGCAGCCCCGGGAACACTGAAGCTTTCTTT
-,TRBV20-1,TRBJ1-4,-,CSARAEILLFF,TGCAGTGCTAGAGCGGAGATCCTACTGTTTTTT
-,TRBV16,TRBJ2-5,-,CASSQSSQGAETQYF,TGTGCCAGCAGCCAATCGTCCCAGGGAGCGGAGACCCAGTACTTC
-,TRBV11-3,TRBJ2-7,-,CASSLDYSLSYEQYF,TGTGCCAGCAGCTTAGATTACAGCCTCTCCTACGAGCAGTACTTC
-,TRBV13,TRBJ1-3,-,CASSPPGAFSGNTIYF,TGTGCCAGCAGCCCACCCGGGGCGTTCTCTGGAAACACCATATATTTT
few,TRBV15,TRBJ2-1,TRBD1,CATSRHPGQGVGEQFF,TGTGCCACCAGCAGACATCCGGGACAGGGGGTTGGTGAGCAGTTCTTC
-,TRBV6-5,TRBJ1-1,-,CASSYGLLLTEAFF,TGTGCCAGCAGTTACGGGCTTTTACTCACTGAAGCTTTCTTT
-,TRBV5-4,TRBJ1-1,TRBD1,CASSLGDRVYAEAFF,TGTGCCAGCAGCTTGGGGGACAGGGTTTACGCTGAAGCTTTCTTT
-,TRBV2,TRBJ2-5,-,CASSGPGTEETQYF,TGTGCCAGCAGTGGGCCAGGAACGGAAGAGACCCAGTACTTC
-,TRBV5-1,TRBJ2-5,-,CASSLSWEETQYF,TGCGCCAGCAGCTTGAGCTGGGAAGAGACCCAGTACTTC
-,TRBV6-4,TRBJ2-3,-,CASSEDATSVSDTQYF,TGTGCCAGCAGTGAAGACGCGACTAGTGTCTCAGATACGCAGTATTTT